This T cell receptor beta chain was recovered during a study of cytomegalovirus exposure and HLA in healthy donors (dated by TCRdb to about 2017). The study in broad terms: An earlier analysis of 587 of the donors reported over 250 Gb of sequence data and around 110 million unique TCR beta sequences obtained from around 170 million T cells. To predict cytomegalovirus infection status, the study combined high-throughput TCR immunosequencing, statistical association of individual TCRs with disease status, and machine learning. Among roughly 370 genotyped donors of the cohort, an average of 235,054 unique TCR beta nucleotide sequences were sequenced per donor, roughly 20% of them non-productive. A later analysis re-analyzed previously published TCR beta repertoires from 500 to 700 donors and added high-resolution HLA genotyping to study TCR occurrence patterns. In an earlier analysis of roughly 540 of the donors, high-throughput TCR beta sequencing was used to judge whether each TCR beta V gene segment behaved as functional or pseudogenic. Typing coverage differed by locus: A, B, C, DRB1 and DQB1 were typed in roughly 620-630 donors, DQA1 in about 500, DPA1 in 600 to 610, and DPB1 in 472. The genetic ancestry cluster associated with self-reported Caucasian donors included 70% to 85% of the roughly 400 genotyped donors. Genome-wide SNP genotypes for about three fifths of the roughly 670 donors were used in a later genetic analysis, which treated that subset as a discovery cohort. Every discovery cohort repertoire had been produced on one sequencing platform. An early release covering just under 650 HLA-typed donors comprised 250 to 350 gigabases of sequencing data and 85 million or so unique TCR sequences. The study aimed to test whether signatures of past pathogen exposure could be identified by cataloging public T cell receptors. Using immunosequencing, the study profiled T cell repertoires from some 670 subjects and related those repertoires to cytomegalovirus serostatus. In addition to the first cohort of 650 to 750 subjects, a separate validation cohort of approximately 130 different subjects was used. Donor age, sex, ethnicity and CMV serostatus were collected together with the repertoire data. HLA typing included class I and class II loci at four-digit resolution. Roughly five DR-DQ haplotypes were handled as single units for association and clustering because linkage in the cohort was strong. The later analysis used no new phenotypic data to find candidate immune exposures, relying instead on TCR beta sequences and their occurrence across donors.

Study-wide findings and limitations: A further reported finding was that TCR beta sequences accurately predicted the HLA-A and HLA-B alleles for most subjects in the first cohort. A group of highly shared sequence variants was considered likely to be a technical artifact of the sequencing pipeline. Compared with the 666-donor mean, donors in an Asian-associated ancestry cluster had fewer N-insertions in productive TCRs, according to a later genetic analysis. Linkage disequilibrium might explain the correlated functional status among segregating V segments, but an unknown experimental factor could not be ruled out. In vitro tests confirmed that a few of the cytomegalovirus-associated TCR beta chains recognize cytomegalovirus antigens. In a later analysis, HLA-associated TCR beta chains were found to be more clonally expanded and to have lower generation probabilities than equally common non-associated chains. This cohort had only TCR beta chains sequenced, and the lack of alpha or paired-chain data limited which features could be detected. The authors suggested that the approach could potentially be extended to other disease states and immunological phenotypes. The study gave a list of roughly 150 TCR beta chains associated with cytomegalovirus. Most CMV-associated TCR beta chains appeared to be HLA-restricted in a later analysis, and the HLA associations seemed to be driven largely by CMV exposure. According to a later analysis, TCR association rates differed among HLA loci, with DRB1 alleles showing the most associated TCRs and HLA-C alleles showing the fewest. In a later analysis, 16,951 TCR beta sequences were associated with specific HLA alleles at a false discovery rate of 0.05. Across donors, most TCR sequences were observed very rarely, whereas some public TCRs were present in many individuals. Some IMGT-functional V segments, including TRBV6-2 and TRBV6-3, could not be told apart with the 87-base-pair reads, so those segments were excluded. V-gene and J-gene trimming of TCR beta chains was associated with a missense DCLRE1C variant in a later genetic analysis, and the association was replicated in an independent cohort. An earlier analysis of approximately 500 of the donors showed that most TCR beta V segments appeared in productive rearrangements either about 87% or about 30% of the time, which broadly matched IMGT annotations. When HLA alleles, especially DR and DQ, strongly co-occurred, attributing TCR associations to individual alleles was difficult. Cytomegalovirus status was reported to be diagnosed by the classifier with high specificity and sensitivity in both the original and validation cohorts. Because HLA typing was unavailable for some donors at each locus, only the typed subset was used in association tests. A later analysis reported that several top co-occurrence clusters appeared linked to parvovirus B19, influenza, CMV and Epstein-Barr virus. CMV serostatus was the only immune exposure information available for the cohort. The presence/absence analyses assumed that sequencing depth was roughly uniform across donors, and that assumption may not be true. Because counts were too low, roughly 18 rarely observed V segments, including chromosome 9 orphons, were left out of the earlier analysis of about 500 of the donors.

The cohort consisted of 670 or so healthy bone marrow donors. At the time of sampling, every cohort member was nominally healthy, though immune exposures that went unrecorded were likely present. The donor tested CMV seronegative and was one of the 352 seronegative cohort members. A peripheral blood sample was provided by each donor, and peripheral blood mononuclear cells were used for TCR beta sequencing. Genomic DNA was extracted from the blood cell samples with the Qiagen DNeasy Blood Extraction Kit. Notes on this clone: What antigen it recognizes has not been identified.

The library came from the immunoSEQ multiplex PCR assay. For the multiplex PCR, a mixture combining 60 forward primers for TCR Vbeta segments and 13 reverse primers for TCR Jbeta segments was used. Amplification of the CDR3 region of rearranged TCR beta genes was performed with a multiplex PCR assay on genomic DNA. The amplified TCR beta libraries were sequenced on the Illumina HiSeq System as 87-base-pair reads. In the original analysis: In a later analysis, some 80 million unique TCR beta chains were counted across the approximately 640 repertoires, and roughly 11 million of these chains were shared by at least two donors. A nearest-neighbor algorithm error-corrected the raw reads and collapsed the reads into unique sequences, merging closely related sequences to remove PCR and sequencing errors. CDR3 sequences were aligned to IMGT reference sequences to assign V, D and J gene segments. For a sequence to be retained, a match of at least six nucleotides was required to both a V gene segment and a J gene segment. A rearrangement was called productive if the CDR3 had no stop codons and remained in frame with V and J, and every other rearrangement was called non-productive. Following IMGT convention, CDR3 was defined as the stretch from the second conserved V-encoded cysteine up to the conserved J-encoded phenylalanine. The earlier analysis of 500 to 750 of the donors excluded any sequence lacking an unambiguous match to a single V gene segment. In an earlier analysis of more than 500 of the donors, a V segment was called functional when productive rearrangements were above 56.7%, and segregating when the standard deviation between donors exceeded 5%. To diagnose cytomegalovirus status from the catalog of TCR beta chain sequences, a statistical classification framework was built. In a later analysis, TCR nucleotide sequences were compared against IMGT/GENE-DB human TR gene sequences so that V and J genes could be assigned. In a later analysis, CDR3 sequences and most-parsimonious VDJ recombination scenarios were assigned using the TCRdist pipeline. In a later analysis, each TCR beta chain was defined by its CDR3 amino acid sequence together with its V-gene family, and reads lacking a unique V-gene family were excluded. In a later analysis, around 600 highly shared, low-generation-probability nucleotide sequences were removed to address suspected cross-contamination and a sequencing artifact. For each public chain, a later analysis derived a clonal expansion index from normalized ranks of inferred template counts within each repertoire. In a later analysis, generation probabilities were computed using a VDJ recombination model fitted to out-of-frame rearrangements, and the results were checked against IGoR. In a later analysis, TCR-TCR, TCR-HLA and TCR-CMV co-occurrence was scored with hypergeometric tests, and a repertoire-size bias correction was applied to TCR pairs. To estimate false discovery rates, a later analysis permuted the HLA or CMV assignments 20 times. A later analysis grouped co-occurring TCRs with DBSCAN, adding TCRdist sequence similarity when clustering within HLA-allele-positive subsets. Repertoires with fewer than 30,000 or more than 120,000 public chains, plus five repertoires with anomalous nucleotide sharing, were excluded from co-occurrence clustering. TCRdb mirrors the immuneACCESS table, restricted to in-frame sequences. Some clones are absent from its copies; in checked studies, under half trace to an unresolved V gene, and the reason for the others is unknown. That table furnishes V, J and clone size, whereas the DNA furnished D and trimming. This sample's listing comprises 65,000 to 95,000 clones. Around 4.4% of the sample belongs to the ten largest clones.

The cysteine opens and the phenylalanine closes a CDR3 of 16 amino acids. The entry retains the CDR3 DNA only, 48 bases that are in frame from base 1. Based on the germline V gene, the CDR1 and CDR2 sequences are SGDLS and YYNGEE. V trim: 3 bases; J trim: 9 bases; unmatched bases: 16. Material: PBMCs. The TCR sequence derives from a man aged 25-45 years in good health and CMV-seronegative. This sequence uses TRBV9 and TRBJ1-2, with 8 central nucleotides matching TRBD1. The DNA is TGTGCCAGCAGCGCCCGTTCGAGACAGGGGATATGGAGCTACACCTTC. It codes for CASSARSRQGIWSYTF.